This T cell receptor (beta chain) derives from a study of blood T cell repertoires in COVID-19. The wider study: Samples of COVID-19 (acute and convalescent) were obtained from the United States, Italy and Spain. In each case, the material was cDNA or gDNA derived from T cells, B-cell-depleted T cells, or PBMCs.

This clone was observed a handful of times. Per the original data handling: How many nucleated cells were present was estimated from reference gene primer amplification. TCRdb's copy holds only in-frame clones and misses some; the assay was immunoSEQ multiplex PCR. V and J calls plus clone size are reproduced from that table; the DNA served to infer D and trimming. The profile shows 120,000 or so clones, 82% of them singletons. This CDR3 has 12 residues. Germline V CDR1 and CDR2: SEHNR, FQNEAQ (reference sequence). The ends were cut back, 1 base at V and 13 bases at J, with 8 bases in the middle. Sample: peripheral blood. The TCR was taken from a woman aged 70-85 years with acute or convalescent COVID-19. The chain recombines TRBV7-9 with TRBJ1-6, with a tentative D call TRBD1 (5 bases). The CDR3 region is CASSLDRSPLHF. CDR3 sequence (DNA): TGTGCCAGCAGCTTAGACAGGAGTCCCCTCCACTTT.